One and the same sample provided the 6 T cell receptor beta chains below, sequenced in a study of cytomegalovirus exposure and HLA in healthy donors. The repertoire was sequenced with immunoSEQ multiplex PCR; TCRdb's copy has only in-frame clones and lacks some. The repertoire consists of some 100,000 clones, with roughly nine tenths occurring once and the leading ten covering about 4.2%. Sequencing used PBMCs. The receptors were sampled from a young man in good health and CMV-seropositive.

The rearrangement uses TRBV5-6 and TRBJ2-3, with TRBD1 identical over 7 bases. Germline CDR1 SGHDT, CDR2 YYEEEE. The CDR3 is 15 residues long. V dropped 0 bases and J dropped 5; count of bases not matched to a gene: 6. The CDR3 here is CASSLVQGTIDTQYF. The CDR3 DNA reads as TGTGCCAGCAGCTTGGTACAGGGGACAATAGATACGCAGTATTTT.

The genes are TRBV4-1 and TRBJ1-5; D is undetermined. The germline gives CDR1 MGHRA, CDR2 YSYEKL. The V end was cut by 0 bases, the J end by 0 bases, with 9 bases between. This CDR3 region has 16 residues. CDR3 amino acids: CASSQESSYSNQPQHF. The CDR3 nucleotides are TGCGCCAGCAGCCAAGAGAGTAGTTATAGCAATCAGCCCCAGCATTTT.

This chain uses TRBV5-1 with TRBJ2-2, with D perhaps TRBD1 (5 bases). This CDR3 spans 17 amino acids. V lost 2 bases, J lost 8 bases, and 22 bases lay in between. The germline CDR1 and CDR2 sequences are SGHRS and YFSETQ. The CDR3 nucleotides read TGCGCCAGCAGCTTTACACCCCCTACGACAGTTTCGGGGGAGCTGTTTTTT. It specifies CASSFTPPTTVSGELFF.

The gene calls are TRBV4-1 and TRBJ2-3; D might be TRBD1 (5 bases). CDR1 is MGHRA and CDR2 is YSYEKL in the germline V gene. CDR3 length equals 15 residues. Trimming took off 4 bases at V and 7 bases at J, with 18 bases between the two ends. The CDR3 DNA reads TGCGCCAGCAGCCCGACAGACCTAGGTGTACATACGCAGTATTTT. This encodes CASSPTDLGVHTQYF.

CDR3 nucleotide sequence: TGCAGTGCTCGGGAGAGCTATGGCTACACCTTC. Translated: CSARESYGYTF. The chain has TRBV20-1 and TRBJ1-2; D ambiguous. From germline, CDR1 is DFQATT and CDR2 SNEGSKA (reference sequence). V was cut by 5 bases and J by 4 bases, with 8 bases left in between. The CDR3 is made up of 11 amino acids.

The chain has TRBV4-2 and TRBJ1-1; D ambiguous. Between the trimmed V and J ends, which lost 0 bases and 2 bases, there was a span of 10 bases. The CDR3 spans 15 residues. Germline V gives CDR1 LGHNA, CDR2 YNFKEQ. CDR3 coding DNA: TGTGCCAGCAGCCAAGAGTTGGGAGGAAACACTGAAGCTTTCTTT. This codes for CASSQELGGNTEAFF.